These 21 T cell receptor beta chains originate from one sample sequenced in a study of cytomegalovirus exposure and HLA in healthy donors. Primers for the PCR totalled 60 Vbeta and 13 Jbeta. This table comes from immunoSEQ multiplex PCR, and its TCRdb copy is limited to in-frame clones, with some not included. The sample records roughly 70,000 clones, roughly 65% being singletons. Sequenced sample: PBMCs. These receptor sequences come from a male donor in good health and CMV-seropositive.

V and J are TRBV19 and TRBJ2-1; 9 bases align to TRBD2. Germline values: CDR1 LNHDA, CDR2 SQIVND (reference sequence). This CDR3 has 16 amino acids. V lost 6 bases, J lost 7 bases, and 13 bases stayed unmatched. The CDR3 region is CASRPFSGSSTNEQFF. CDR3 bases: TGTGCCAGTAGACCGTTTAGCGGGAGTTCGACGAATGAGCAGTTCTTC.

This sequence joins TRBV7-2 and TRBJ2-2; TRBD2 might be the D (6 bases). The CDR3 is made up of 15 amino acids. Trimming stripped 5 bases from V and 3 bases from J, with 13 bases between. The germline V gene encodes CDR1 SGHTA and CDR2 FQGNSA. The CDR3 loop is CASSRTTGDTGELFF. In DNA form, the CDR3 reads TGTGCCAGCAGCCGGACTACAGGTGACACCGGGGAGCTGTTTTTT.

The CDR3, as DNA: TGTGCCAGCAGCTTAACCGGGATAACGAACGAGCAGTACTTC. This gives the protein CASSLTGITNEQYF. The rearrangement joins TRBV5-4 to TRBJ2-5; maybe TRBD2 (5 bases). The J call is uncertain, as TRBJ2-7 better fits the DNA end. The CDR3 is made up of 14 amino acids. In germline, CDR1 is SGHNT, CDR2 YYREEE (reference sequence).

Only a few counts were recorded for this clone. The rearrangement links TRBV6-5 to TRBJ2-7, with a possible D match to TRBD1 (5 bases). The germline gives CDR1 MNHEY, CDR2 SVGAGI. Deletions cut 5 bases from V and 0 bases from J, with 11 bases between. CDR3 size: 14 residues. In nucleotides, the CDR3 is TGTGCCAGCAGTGAAGTAGACAGCTCCTACGAGCAGTACTTC. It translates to CASSEVDSSYEQYF.

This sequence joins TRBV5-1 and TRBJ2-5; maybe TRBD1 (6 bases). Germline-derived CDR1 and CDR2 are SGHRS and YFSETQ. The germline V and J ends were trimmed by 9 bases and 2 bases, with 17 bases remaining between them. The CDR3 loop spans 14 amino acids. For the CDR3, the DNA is TGCGCCACGGCCTTAGGGGGATCGCAAGAGACCCAGTACTTC. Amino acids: CATALGGSQETQYF.

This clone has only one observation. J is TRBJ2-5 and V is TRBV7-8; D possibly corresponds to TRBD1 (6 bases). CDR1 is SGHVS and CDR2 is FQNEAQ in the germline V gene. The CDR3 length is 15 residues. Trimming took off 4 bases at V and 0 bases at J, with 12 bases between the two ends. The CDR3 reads CASSWDIGYQETQYF. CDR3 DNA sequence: TGTGCCAGCAGCTGGGACATAGGGTACCAAGAGACCCAGTACTTC. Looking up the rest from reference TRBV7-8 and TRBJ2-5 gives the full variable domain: GAGVSQSPRYKVAKRGQDVALRCDPISGHVSLFWYQQALGQGPEFLTYFQNEAQLDKSGLPSDRFFAERPEGSVSTLKIQRTQQEDSAVYLCASSWDIGYQETQYFGPGTRLLVL.

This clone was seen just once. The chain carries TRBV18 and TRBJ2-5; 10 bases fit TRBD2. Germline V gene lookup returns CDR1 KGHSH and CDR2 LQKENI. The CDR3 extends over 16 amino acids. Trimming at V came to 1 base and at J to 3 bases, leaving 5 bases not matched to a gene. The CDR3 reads CASSPLTSGIKETQYF. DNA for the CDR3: TGTGCCAGCTCACCACTCACTAGCGGGATAAAAGAGACCCAGTACTTC. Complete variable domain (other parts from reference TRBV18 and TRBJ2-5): NAGVMQNPRHLVRRRGQEARLRCSPMKGHSHVYWYRQLPEEGLKFMVYLQKENIIDESGMPKERFSAEFPKEGPSILRIQQVVRGDSAAYFCASSPLTSGIKETQYFGPGTRLLVL.

The CDR3 protein is CASSLLSGTDTQYF. Written as DNA, the CDR3 is TGCGCCAGCAGCTTGCTCTCCGGCACAGATACGCAGTATTTT. V is TRBV5-1 and J is TRBJ2-3; no clear D gene. Germline CDR1 SGHRS, CDR2 YFSETQ. The CDR3 contains 14 residues. The V end lost 1 base, the J end lost 1 base, and 7 bases lay between the germline ends.

CDR3 sequence (DNA): TGTGCCACCAGCAGGGACAGGGTCGGCTATGGCTACACCTTC. Its protein is CATSRDRVGYGYTF. The V and J genes are TRBV15 and TRBJ1-2; 8 positions agree with TRBD1. The CDR3 consists of 14 residues. The V gene's germline CDR1 is LNHNV and CDR2 YYDKDF (reference sequence). The V segment lost 3 bases and the J segment 4 bases; nucleotides outside the gene matches: 4. Complete variable domain (other parts from reference TRBV15 and TRBJ1-2): DAMVIQNPRYQVTQFGKPVTLSCSQTLNHNVMYWYQQKSSQAPKLLFHYYDKDFNNEADTPDNFQSRRPNTSFCFLDIRSPGLGDTAMYLCATSRDRVGYGYTFGSGTRLTVV.

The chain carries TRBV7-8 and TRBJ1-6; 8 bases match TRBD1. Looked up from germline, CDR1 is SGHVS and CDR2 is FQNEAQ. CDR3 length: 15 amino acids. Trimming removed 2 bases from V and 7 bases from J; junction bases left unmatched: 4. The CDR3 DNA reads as TGTGCCAGCAGCTTACGGACAGGGCTGAATTCACCCCTCCACTTT. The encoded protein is CASSLRTGLNSPLHF.

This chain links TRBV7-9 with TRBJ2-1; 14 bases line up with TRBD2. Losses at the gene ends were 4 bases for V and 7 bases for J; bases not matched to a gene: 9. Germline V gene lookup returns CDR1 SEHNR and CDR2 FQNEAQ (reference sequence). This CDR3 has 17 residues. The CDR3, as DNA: TGTGCCAGCAGCTCCAGACTAGCGGGGGGGTTAAAGAATGAGCAGTTCTTC. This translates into CASSSRLAGGLKNEQFF.

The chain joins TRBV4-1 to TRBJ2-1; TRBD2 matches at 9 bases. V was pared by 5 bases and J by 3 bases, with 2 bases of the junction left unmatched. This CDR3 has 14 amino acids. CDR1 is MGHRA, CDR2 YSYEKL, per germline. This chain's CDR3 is CASSGLASYNEQFF. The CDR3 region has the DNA TGCGCCAGCAGCGGACTAGCGAGCTACAATGAGCAGTTCTTC.

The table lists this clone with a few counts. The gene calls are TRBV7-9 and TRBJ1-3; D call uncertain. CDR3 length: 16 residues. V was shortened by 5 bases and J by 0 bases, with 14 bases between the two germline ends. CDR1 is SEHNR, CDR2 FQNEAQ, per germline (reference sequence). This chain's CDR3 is CASSHIKSLSGNTIYF. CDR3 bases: TGTGCCAGCAGCCATATCAAGAGCCTCTCTGGAAACACCATATATTTT.

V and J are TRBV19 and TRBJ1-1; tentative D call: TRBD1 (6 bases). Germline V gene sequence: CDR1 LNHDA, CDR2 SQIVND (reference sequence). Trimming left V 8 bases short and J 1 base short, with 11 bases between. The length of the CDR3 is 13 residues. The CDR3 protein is CASGDRPNTEAFF. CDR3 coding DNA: TGTGCCAGTGGTGACAGGCCGAACACTGAAGCTTTCTTT.

The CDR3 sequence: CATARQGGYGYTF. Written as DNA, the CDR3 is TGTGCCACAGCGAGGCAGGGGGGTTATGGCTACACCTTC. The chain joins TRBV2 to TRBJ1-2; 7 bases fit TRBD1. V was pared by 10 bases and J by 5 bases, with 10 bases of the junction left unmatched. This CDR3 spans 13 amino acids. Germline CDR1 is SNHLY and CDR2 is FYNNEI.

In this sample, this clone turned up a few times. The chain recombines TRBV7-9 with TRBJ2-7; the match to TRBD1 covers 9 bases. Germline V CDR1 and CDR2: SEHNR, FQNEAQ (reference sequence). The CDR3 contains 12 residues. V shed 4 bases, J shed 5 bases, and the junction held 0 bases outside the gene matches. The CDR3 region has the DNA TGTGCCAGCAGCTGGGACAGGGACGAGCAGTACTTC. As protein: CASSWDRDEQYF.

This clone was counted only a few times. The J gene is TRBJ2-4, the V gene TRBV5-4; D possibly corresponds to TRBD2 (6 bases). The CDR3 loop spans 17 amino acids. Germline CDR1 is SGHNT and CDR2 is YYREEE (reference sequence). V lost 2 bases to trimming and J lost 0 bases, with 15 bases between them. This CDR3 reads CASSLSGEGLAKNIQYF. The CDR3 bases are TGTGCCAGCAGCTTATCGGGAGAGGGACTAGCCAAAAACATTCAGTACTTC.

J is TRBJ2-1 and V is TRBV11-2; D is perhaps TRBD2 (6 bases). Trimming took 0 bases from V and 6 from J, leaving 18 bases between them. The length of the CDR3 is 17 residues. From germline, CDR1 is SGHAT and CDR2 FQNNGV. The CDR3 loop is CASSLEILPRRGNEQFF. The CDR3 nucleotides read TGTGCCAGCAGCTTAGAGATTCTTCCGCGGCGGGGCAATGAGCAGTTCTTC.

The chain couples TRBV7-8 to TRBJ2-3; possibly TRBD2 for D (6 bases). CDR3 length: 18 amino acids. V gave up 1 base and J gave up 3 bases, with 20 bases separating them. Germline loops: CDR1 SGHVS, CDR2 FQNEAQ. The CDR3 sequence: CASSLGSGEPPRTDTQYF. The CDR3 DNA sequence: TGTGCCAGCAGCTTAGGCTCGGGGGAACCCCCTAGGACAGATACGCAGTATTTT. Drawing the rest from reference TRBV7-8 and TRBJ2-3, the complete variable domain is GAGVSQSPRYKVAKRGQDVALRCDPISGHVSLFWYQQALGQGPEFLTYFQNEAQLDKSGLPSDRFFAERPEGSVSTLKIQRTQQEDSAVYLCASSLGSGEPPRTDTQYFGPGTRLTVL.

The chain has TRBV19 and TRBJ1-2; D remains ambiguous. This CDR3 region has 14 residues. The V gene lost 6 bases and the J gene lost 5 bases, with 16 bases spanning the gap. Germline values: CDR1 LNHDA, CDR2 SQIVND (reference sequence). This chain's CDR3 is CASSLDWSDYGYTF. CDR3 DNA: TGTGCCAGTAGCCTGGACTGGTCCGATTATGGCTACACCTTC.

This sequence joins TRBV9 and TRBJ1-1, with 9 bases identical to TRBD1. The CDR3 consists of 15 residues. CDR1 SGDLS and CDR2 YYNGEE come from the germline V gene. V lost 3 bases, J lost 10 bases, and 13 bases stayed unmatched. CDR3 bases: TGTGCCAGCAGCGACGGGACAGGGAGTCGTATGGGAGCTTTCTTT. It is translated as CASSDGTGSRMGAFF.